This T cell receptor (beta chain) was observed in a study of monozygotic twins with inflammatory bowel disease. Study observations and caveats: Treatment differences in immunosuppression may have added variability to the repertoires of patients. IBD patients carried less diverse TCRbeta repertoires (inverse Simpson) than healthy co-twins. A distinction between different T cell subtypes was not possible.

Every TCR library drew on approximately 3,700 ng of total RNA. TCRdb re-called the 5' RACE reads and gives one entry per CDR3 protein, without DNA. This sample's clone table lists some 100,000 distinct CDR3 sequences. The germline gives CDR1 SGHTA, CDR2 FQGNSA. The CDR3 length is 16 residues. In regard to this clonotype: Its antigen is as yet unknown.

The chain couples TRBV7-2 to TRBJ1-2; lacking DNA, the TRBD1 call made by TCRdb goes unchecked. This receptor was taken from a human donor with ulcerative colitis or Crohn's disease, or a healthy co-twin of an affected twin (not recorded which). The sequencing input was blood. The CDR3 region is CASSLAPGTGGYGYTF.